The text below deals with one T cell receptor (beta chain). The data were taken from a study of T cell changes during pregnancy in multiple sclerosis. Germline V gene sequence: CDR1 SEHNR, CDR2 FQNEAQ (reference sequence). CDR3 length: 13 amino acids. V shed 3 bases and J 4 bases; nucleotides not matched to a gene: 1. Libraries were prepared by immunoSEQ multiplex PCR; TCRdb keeps only in-frame clonotypes and omits some of them. The sample has approximately 85,000 clones, roughly nine tenths seen once; the top ten hold about 2.5%. V and J are TRBV7-9 and TRBJ1-1, with 8 nucleotides matching TRBD1. Material: peripheral blood, obtained in the first trimester of pregnancy. The source of this sequence is a female donor with multiple sclerosis, enrolled in a pregnancy study. DNA of the CDR3: TGTGCCAGCAGCTTTACAGGGGGCACTGAAGCTTTCTTT. This gives the protein CASSFTGGTEAFF.